These T cell receptor beta chains were read from a single sample in a study of control samples from healthy donors and cancer patients. Assay used: immunoSEQ multiplex PCR; TCRdb lists only in-frame clones, some missing. The sample yields 90,000 to 150,000 clones, 89% seen once. Sequencing used blood. The receptor source for this set is a man aged 45-65 years in good health. Each CDR3 is given with its conserved first and last residue. Each record gives: V gene, J gene, D gene, CDR3 length, clone size, CDR3 DNA, CDR3 protein. D genes are given only for firm matches. Some rows mark clone size as missing; the rest say once, few, many or name a class of expanded clone.

V gene: TRBV6-5; J gene: TRBJ2-3; D gene: -; CDR3 length: 12; clone size: few; CDR3 DNA: TGTGCCAGCAGTCAAACTCGGGATACGCAGTATTTT; CDR3 protein: CASSQTRDTQYF
V gene: TRBV19; J gene: TRBJ2-3; D gene: -; CDR3 length: 13; clone size: -; CDR3 DNA: TGTGCCAGTAGTATAGGCGGCACAGATACGCAGTATTTT; CDR3 protein: CASSIGGTDTQYF
V gene: TRBV4-1; J gene: TRBJ1-2; D gene: -; CDR3 length: 15; clone size: -; CDR3 DNA: TGCGCCAGCAGCCAAGTATATGGGGAGAACTATGGCTACACCTTC; CDR3 protein: CASSQVYGENYGYTF
V gene: TRBV3-1/TRBV3-2; J gene: TRBJ1-2; D gene: -; CDR3 length: 17; clone size: -; CDR3 DNA: TGTGCCAGCAGCCAAGATCCGGGGGAGGGGCAGGAGTATGGCTACACCTTC; CDR3 protein: CASSQDPGEGQEYGYTF
V gene: TRBV9; J gene: TRBJ1-3; D gene: -; CDR3 length: 13; clone size: -; CDR3 DNA: TGTGCCAGCAGCGTAGCTTCGACAGACACCATATATTTT; CDR3 protein: CASSVASTDTIYF
V gene: TRBV19; J gene: TRBJ1-4; D gene: -; CDR3 length: 13; clone size: -; CDR3 DNA: TGTGCCACCGGAAGTCTTCAGAATGAAAAACTGTTTTTT; CDR3 protein: CATGSLQNEKLFF
V gene: TRBV11-2; J gene: TRBJ2-1; D gene: -; CDR3 length: 15; clone size: -; CDR3 DNA: TGTGCCAGCAGCCAAGGTAGCGGTACCTACAATGAGCAGTTCTTC; CDR3 protein: CASSQGSGTYNEQFF
V gene: TRBV3-1/TRBV3-2; J gene: TRBJ1-2; D gene: -; CDR3 length: 13; clone size: -; CDR3 DNA: TGTGCCAGCAGCGCCGGGGCCGCTGAAGGCTACACCTTC; CDR3 protein: CASSAGAAEGYTF
V gene: TRBV3-1/TRBV3-2; J gene: TRBJ1-2; D gene: -; CDR3 length: 13; clone size: -; CDR3 DNA: TGTGCCAGCAGCCAACCAGGGAACTATGGCTACACCTTC; CDR3 protein: CASSQPGNYGYTF
V gene: TRBV2; J gene: TRBJ1-5; D gene: TRBD1; CDR3 length: 15; clone size: -; CDR3 DNA: TGTGCCAGCAGACAGGACAGGGAGGGCAATCAGCCCCAGCATTTT; CDR3 protein: CASRQDREGNQPQHF
V gene: TRBV19; J gene: TRBJ2-5; D gene: TRBD2; CDR3 length: 14; clone size: -; CDR3 DNA: TGTGCCAGTAGTATGGGACTAGCTAGGGAGACCCAGTACTTC; CDR3 protein: CASSMGLARETQYF
V gene: TRBV27; J gene: TRBJ2-1; D gene: TRBD1; CDR3 length: 20; clone size: -; CDR3 DNA: TGTGCCAGCAGTTCCCCCCCCGGGACAGGGACCCATATCTCCTACAATGAGCAGTTCTTC; CDR3 protein: CASSSPPGTGTHISYNEQFF
V gene: TRBV18; J gene: TRBJ1-2; D gene: TRBD1; CDR3 length: 14; clone size: -; CDR3 DNA: TGTGCCAGCTCACCCAACAGGGGGCAAGGAGGCTACACCTTC; CDR3 protein: CASSPNRGQGGYTF
V gene: TRBV30; J gene: TRBJ1-6; D gene: -; CDR3 length: 14; clone size: -; CDR3 DNA: TGTGCCTGGGACCGTATAGGGGTTAATTCACCCCTCCACTTT; CDR3 protein: CAWDRIGVNSPLHF
V gene: TRBV5-1; J gene: TRBJ1-3; D gene: -; CDR3 length: 17; clone size: -; CDR3 DNA: TGCGCCAGCAGCTTGGAAGGGACACTACGCTCTGGAAACACCATATATTTT; CDR3 protein: CASSLEGTLRSGNTIYF
V gene: TRBV5-4; J gene: TRBJ1-1; D gene: -; CDR3 length: 15; clone size: -; CDR3 DNA: TGTGCCAGCAGCTTTGGGGGACACCGGGACACTGAAGCTTTCTTT; CDR3 protein: CASSFGGHRDTEAFF
V gene: TRBV2; J gene: TRBJ2-1; D gene: -; CDR3 length: 11; clone size: -; CDR3 DNA: TGTGCCAGCAGCGCCTACAATGAGCAGTTCTTC; CDR3 protein: CASSAYNEQFF
V gene: TRBV4-1; J gene: TRBJ2-3; D gene: TRBD2; CDR3 length: 20; clone size: -; CDR3 DNA: TGCGCCAGCAGCCAAGTCGGGGGCGGGGCTAGCGGGCCCGGGACAGATACGCAGTATTTT; CDR3 protein: CASSQVGGGASGPGTDTQYF
V gene: TRBV7-2; J gene: TRBJ2-5; D gene: TRBD1; CDR3 length: 13; clone size: -; CDR3 DNA: TGTGCCAGCAGCTTGGACAGGTTGGAGACCCAGTACTTC; CDR3 protein: CASSLDRLETQYF
V gene: TRBV15; J gene: TRBJ1-5; D gene: -; CDR3 length: 13; clone size: -; CDR3 DNA: TGTGCCACCAGCAGAGATTTTAATCAGCCCCAGCATTTT; CDR3 protein: CATSRDFNQPQHF
V gene: TRBV5-1; J gene: TRBJ2-2; D gene: -; CDR3 length: 15; clone size: -; CDR3 DNA: TGCGCCAGCAGCTCCACAGGGCACGACACCGGGGAGCTGTTTTTT; CDR3 protein: CASSSTGHDTGELFF
V gene: TRBV15; J gene: TRBJ1-1; D gene: TRBD1; CDR3 length: 16; clone size: -; CDR3 DNA: TGTGCCACCAGCGGAGACAGGGGCCTTGGATGGACTGAAGCTTTCTTT; CDR3 protein: CATSGDRGLGWTEAFF
V gene: TRBV5-1; J gene: TRBJ1-1; D gene: -; CDR3 length: 14; clone size: -; CDR3 DNA: TGCGCCAGCAGCTGGGCCGGACGGAACACTGAAGCTTTCTTT; CDR3 protein: CASSWAGRNTEAFF
V gene: TRBV4-3; J gene: TRBJ1-1; D gene: TRBD1; CDR3 length: 17; clone size: -; CDR3 DNA: TGCGCCAGCAGCCAGGACAGGGCGAACACGATGAACACTGAAGCTTTCTTT; CDR3 protein: CASSQDRANTMNTEAFF
V gene: TRBV5-1; J gene: TRBJ2-7; D gene: -; CDR3 length: 13; clone size: -; CDR3 DNA: TGCGCCAGCAGCTTGACCAATTCCTACGAGCAGTACTTC; CDR3 protein: CASSLTNSYEQYF
V gene: TRBV30; J gene: TRBJ1-2; D gene: -; CDR3 length: 13; clone size: -; CDR3 DNA: TGTGCCTGGACCAACCTAGACCGGTATGGCTACACCTTC; CDR3 protein: CAWTNLDRYGYTF
V gene: TRBV3-1/TRBV3-2; J gene: TRBJ2-2; D gene: TRBD2; CDR3 length: 17; clone size: -; CDR3 DNA: TGTGCCAGCAGCCAAGATTGGAGTAGCGGGGGCACCGGGGAGCTGTTTTTT; CDR3 protein: CASSQDWSSGGTGELFF
V gene: TRBV18; J gene: TRBJ2-5; D gene: TRBD2; CDR3 length: 15; clone size: -; CDR3 DNA: TGTGCCAGCTCACCACCTTCTAGCGGTCGGGAGACCCAGTACTTC; CDR3 protein: CASSPPSSGRETQYF
V gene: TRBV9; J gene: TRBJ2-7; D gene: -; CDR3 length: 13; clone size: -; CDR3 DNA: TGTGCCAGCAGCCCACAGGGTTCAGCCGAGCAGTACTTC; CDR3 protein: CASSPQGSAEQYF
V gene: TRBV29-1; J gene: TRBJ2-5; D gene: TRBD1; CDR3 length: 13; clone size: -; CDR3 DNA: TGCAGCGTCGAGACAGGGTTCGGGGAGACCCAGTACTTC; CDR3 protein: CSVETGFGETQYF
V gene: TRBV7-6; J gene: TRBJ2-7; D gene: -; CDR3 length: 16; clone size: -; CDR3 DNA: TGTGCCAGCAGCTTAAAGCGGGCAGGGGAGGGTTACGAGCAGTACTTC; CDR3 protein: CASSLKRAGEGYEQYF
V gene: TRBV7-2; J gene: TRBJ2-7; D gene: -; CDR3 length: 15; clone size: -; CDR3 DNA: TGTGCCAGCAGCCCGCAGGCCCTCAGCTCCTACGAGCAGTACTTC; CDR3 protein: CASSPQALSSYEQYF
V gene: TRBV6-5; J gene: TRBJ1-2; D gene: -; CDR3 length: 16; clone size: -; CDR3 DNA: TGTGCCAGCAGTTACTTGTCCAGGGGCCCCTACTATGGCTACACCTTC; CDR3 protein: CASSYLSRGPYYGYTF
V gene: TRBV7-9; J gene: TRBJ2-4; D gene: -; CDR3 length: 14; clone size: -; CDR3 DNA: TGTGCCAGCAGCTTCAAGGGGGCCAAAAACATTCAGTACTTC; CDR3 protein: CASSFKGAKNIQYF
V gene: TRBV7-2; J gene: TRBJ1-2; D gene: -; CDR3 length: 13; clone size: -; CDR3 DNA: TGTGCCAGCAGCTTAATAGGCAGGGCTGGCTACACCTTC; CDR3 protein: CASSLIGRAGYTF
V gene: TRBV11-2; J gene: TRBJ2-7; D gene: TRBD2; CDR3 length: 14; clone size: -; CDR3 DNA: TGTGCCAGCAGCCCGGGACTAGCGGCCTACGAGCAGTACTTC; CDR3 protein: CASSPGLAAYEQYF
V gene: TRBV6-5; J gene: TRBJ1-5; D gene: -; CDR3 length: 15; clone size: few; CDR3 DNA: TGTGCCAGCAGCGGGAGGGCGGTCCCCAATCAGCCCCAGCATTTT; CDR3 protein: CASSGRAVPNQPQHF
V gene: TRBV6-4; J gene: TRBJ1-2; D gene: TRBD1; CDR3 length: 13; clone size: -; CDR3 DNA: TGTGCCAGCAGGGCGAGGACAGGGTTCGGCTACACCTTC; CDR3 protein: CASRARTGFGYTF
V gene: TRBV10-3; J gene: TRBJ1-2; D gene: -; CDR3 length: 13; clone size: -; CDR3 DNA: TGTGCCATCGGGCGGAATTTTAACTATGGCTACACCTTC; CDR3 protein: CAIGRNFNYGYTF
V gene: TRBV10-3; J gene: TRBJ1-5; D gene: TRBD1; CDR3 length: 15; clone size: once; CDR3 DNA: TGTGCCATCAGCCCGGGACAGGGGTTTCGGCAGCCCCAGCATTTT; CDR3 protein: CAISPGQGFRQPQHF
V gene: TRBV7-6; J gene: TRBJ2-7; D gene: TRBD1; CDR3 length: 17; clone size: -; CDR3 DNA: TGTGCCAGCAGCTTAGTCCCCTTCGGGACAGGGGGCTACGAGCAGTACTTC; CDR3 protein: CASSLVPFGTGGYEQYF
V gene: TRBV27; J gene: TRBJ1-5; D gene: -; CDR3 length: 15; clone size: -; CDR3 DNA: TGTGCCAGCAGTTTATCGGCAGGCAGTGTCCAGCCCCAGCATTTT; CDR3 protein: CASSLSAGSVQPQHF
V gene: TRBV7-2; J gene: TRBJ1-1; D gene: -; CDR3 length: 18; clone size: -; CDR3 DNA: TGTGCCAGCAGCCCGGCACATCTTACAGGACAGTGGAACACTGAAGCTTTCTTT; CDR3 protein: CASSPAHLTGQWNTEAFF
V gene: TRBV5-6; J gene: TRBJ2-3; D gene: -; CDR3 length: 16; clone size: few; CDR3 DNA: TGTGCCAGCAGCTGGGGACTGGCGCCTAGCACAGATACGCAGTATTTT; CDR3 protein: CASSWGLAPSTDTQYF
V gene: TRBV9; J gene: TRBJ2-3; D gene: TRBD2; CDR3 length: 16; clone size: -; CDR3 DNA: TGTGCCAGCAGCGTAAGGGGCGGGGGGGCCACAGATACGCAGTATTTT; CDR3 protein: CASSVRGGGATDTQYF
V gene: TRBV11-3; J gene: TRBJ1-5; D gene: -; CDR3 length: 18; clone size: -; CDR3 DNA: TGTGCCAGCAGCTTGACTGTAGCGGGGGAGCCGTACAATCAGCCCCAGCATTTT; CDR3 protein: CASSLTVAGEPYNQPQHF